This T cell receptor (beta chain) was sequenced during a study of cytomegalovirus exposure and HLA in healthy donors. Study information: A subsequent analysis stated that the roughly 120 validation repertoires were run on the same platform as the roughly 670 first-cohort repertoires.

Here immunoSEQ multiplex PCR was the method, and the copy in TCRdb shows in-frame clones only, minus some. The table lists 250,000 or so clones, less than 90% of them singletons. Unmatched junction bases numbered 13, after V lost 4 bases and J lost 7 bases. Germline V gives CDR1 PRHDT, CDR2 FYEKMQ (reference sequence). This CDR3 has 15 amino acids. The receptor comes from a young man in good health and CMV-seropositive. The specimen sequenced was PBMCs. This chain joins TRBV13 and TRBJ2-7; TRBD2 agrees at 7 bases. The CDR3 coding sequence is TGTGCCAGCAGCTCCGGGGGGACTCAGGGACGGGAGCAGTACTTC. As protein: CASSSGGTQGREQYF.